Listed below are T cell receptor beta chains from one sample, sequenced in a study of cytomegalovirus exposure and HLA in healthy donors. Method: immunoSEQ multiplex PCR; TCRdb's copy keeps in-frame clones and lacks some. Altogether about 150,000 clones are present, around 80% being singletons, with the ten largest covering roughly 2.3%. Sequenced sample: PBMCs. All receptors derive from a male donor in good health and CMV-seronegative. CDR3s leave out the opening cysteine and the closing phenylalanine or tryptophan.

J gene: TRBJ1-6; V gene: TRBV7-6; CDR3 protein: ASSLGNRGSNSPLH
J gene: TRBJ1-1; V gene: TRBV10-3; CDR3 protein: ATGQGTMNTEAF
J gene: TRBJ2-5; V gene: TRBV6-5; CDR3 protein: ASSLGQGRETQY
J gene: TRBJ2-7; V gene: TRBV4-1; CDR3 protein: ASSQVGGGSFPYEQY
J gene: TRBJ1-6; V gene: TRBV19; CDR3 protein: ASSIGADSPLH
J gene: TRBJ2-2; V gene: TRBV6-5; CDR3 protein: ASRRTAQNTGELF
J gene: TRBJ1-2; V gene: TRBV7-9; CDR3 protein: ASSLGTGGLWDGYT
J gene: -; V gene: TRBV29-1; CDR3 protein: SVAGRGSSEQY
J gene: TRBJ2-7; V gene: TRBV5-1; CDR3 protein: ASSPGGGRNYEQY
J gene: TRBJ1-2; V gene: TRBV29-1; CDR3 protein: SVESNYGYT
J gene: TRBJ2-7; V gene: TRBV15; CDR3 protein: ATSRGGQGSYEQY
J gene: TRBJ2-2; V gene: TRBV2; CDR3 protein: ASSEQGDDTGELF
J gene: TRBJ2-2; V gene: TRBV18; CDR3 protein: ASSPRAVANTGELF
J gene: TRBJ2-7; V gene: TRBV9; CDR3 protein: ASSPGGGVEQY
J gene: TRBJ2-1; V gene: TRBV27; CDR3 protein: ASRPDTGTGPINEQF
J gene: TRBJ2-1; V gene: TRBV29-1; CDR3 protein: SAKRESSYNEQF
J gene: TRBJ2-7; V gene: TRBV18; CDR3 protein: ASSPIRAGNHEQY
J gene: TRBJ2-1; V gene: TRBV27; CDR3 protein: ASSSGYNEQF
J gene: TRBJ2-7; V gene: TRBV19; CDR3 protein: ASSIEARDLRGQY
J gene: TRBJ2-7; V gene: TRBV7-2; CDR3 protein: ASSLAKDRGFPYEQY
J gene: TRBJ1-4; V gene: TRBV19; CDR3 protein: ASSMNGVTNEKLF
J gene: TRBJ2-7; V gene: TRBV5-6; CDR3 protein: ASSLDTRILTEQY
J gene: TRBJ1-5; V gene: TRBV30; CDR3 protein: AWSVLQGRLANQPQH
J gene: TRBJ2-5; V gene: TRBV5-1; CDR3 protein: ASSPGQAQETQY
J gene: TRBJ1-1; V gene: TRBV19; CDR3 protein: ASRRETNTEAF
J gene: TRBJ2-5; V gene: TRBV7-6; CDR3 protein: ASSLGSGGPQETQY
J gene: TRBJ2-1; V gene: TRBV13; CDR3 protein: ASSRRTSGYNEQF
J gene: TRBJ2-1; V gene: TRBV19; CDR3 protein: ASTRGGVDYNEQF
J gene: TRBJ2-7; V gene: TRBV2; CDR3 protein: ASSRHSSYEQY
J gene: TRBJ1-1; V gene: TRBV5-1; CDR3 protein: ASSLGWLNTEAF
J gene: TRBJ2-3; V gene: TRBV18; CDR3 protein: ASSPKEGPTDTQY
J gene: TRBJ1-2; V gene: TRBV21-1; CDR3 protein: ASSNEGARGYT
J gene: TRBJ2-5; V gene: TRBV7-9; CDR3 protein: ASSVPGTGIQETQY
J gene: TRBJ2-2; V gene: TRBV4-2; CDR3 protein: ASSQSGGANYNTGELF
J gene: TRBJ2-5; V gene: TRBV27; CDR3 protein: ASSLRLAGKETQY
J gene: TRBJ2-7; V gene: TRBV6-1; CDR3 protein: ASSETNPYEQY
J gene: TRBJ2-3; V gene: TRBV4-1; CDR3 protein: ASSQGTSGGTSTDTQY
J gene: TRBJ1-1; V gene: TRBV19; CDR3 protein: ASSPGILNTEAF
J gene: TRBJ2-3; V gene: TRBV28; CDR3 protein: ASSSPDRGADTQY
J gene: TRBJ2-7; V gene: TRBV28; CDR3 protein: ASRRTSGSYEQY
J gene: TRBJ1-6; V gene: TRBV7-2; CDR3 protein: ASSLVAGQGDSPLH
J gene: TRBJ1-1; V gene: TRBV2; CDR3 protein: ASSHGTGNTEAF
J gene: TRBJ1-4; V gene: TRBV28; CDR3 protein: ASSPHREGNEKLF
J gene: TRBJ2-7; V gene: TRBV28; CDR3 protein: ASSLRLQLAGGLRYEQY
J gene: TRBJ2-7; V gene: TRBV2; CDR3 protein: ASCIGRTSGEQY
J gene: TRBJ2-3; V gene: TRBV9; CDR3 protein: ASSVEGDSGDTQY
J gene: TRBJ2-7; V gene: TRBV5-4; CDR3 protein: ASSLGLVYEQY
J gene: TRBJ2-7; V gene: TRBV5-1; CDR3 protein: ASSLELQGYEQY